A selection of T cell receptor beta chains follows, all from one sample in a study of blood T cell repertoires in COVID-19. The method was immunoSEQ multiplex PCR; TCRdb's version includes in-frame clones alone and lacks a portion of them. Of about 74,000 clones detected, 84% appear once; the ten largest clones hold around 35%. The sequenced sample consisted of peripheral blood. These receptors were collected from a man between 65 and 79 years old with acute or convalescent COVID-19. The CDR3 runs from the conserved cysteine through the conserved F or W. Fields, in order: V gene, D gene, clone size, J gene, CDR3 DNA, CDR3 protein. The D gene is left open where the match is weak. Clone size is not always given. Where it is, it says once, few, many or a class for expanded clones.

V gene: TRBV27; D gene: -; clone size: once; J gene: TRBJ2-7; CDR3 DNA: TGTGCCAGCAGTTCCAGCGGGCCGAGCTCCTACGAGCAGTACTTC; CDR3 protein: CASSSSGPSSYEQYF
V gene: TRBV28; D gene: -; clone size: once; J gene: TRBJ1-6; CDR3 DNA: TGTGCCAGCACCCGGGGCGGGGGGGGTCGGAATTCACCCCTCCACTTT; CDR3 protein: CASTRGGGGRNSPLHF
V gene: TRBV25-1; D gene: TRBD1; clone size: -; J gene: TRBJ1-4; CDR3 DNA: TGTGCCAGCAGTGAATGGGGACAGGGGAGAGAAAAACTGTTTTTT; CDR3 protein: CASSEWGQGREKLFF
V gene: TRBV27; D gene: TRBD1; clone size: -; J gene: TRBJ2-1; CDR3 DNA: TGTGCCAGCAGGGCGGACAGGGGGAGGAATGAGCAGTTCTTC; CDR3 protein: CASRADRGRNEQFF
V gene: TRBV7-3; D gene: -; clone size: few; J gene: TRBJ2-7; CDR3 DNA: TGTGCCAGCAGCCCGTCCCAGGGTTACGAGCAGTACTTC; CDR3 protein: CASSPSQGYEQYF
V gene: TRBV25-1; D gene: -; clone size: -; J gene: TRBJ1-6; CDR3 DNA: TGTGCCAGCAGTTCAAGTCGACAGGCTGCTTCACCCCTCCACTTT; CDR3 protein: CASSSSRQAASPLHF
V gene: TRBV2; D gene: TRBD2; clone size: -; J gene: TRBJ2-5; CDR3 DNA: TGTGCCAGCACTAGCGGGAGAATGGAGACCCAGTACTTC; CDR3 protein: CASTSGRMETQYF
V gene: TRBV6-5; D gene: -; clone size: -; J gene: TRBJ2-1; CDR3 DNA: TGTGCCAGCAGTTCTGGACTAACGGTTTCTGAGCAGTTCTTC; CDR3 protein: CASSSGLTVSEQFF
V gene: TRBV5-6; D gene: TRBD2; clone size: -; J gene: TRBJ2-7; CDR3 DNA: TGTGCCAGCAGCGAGGGACTAGCGGGGGCCGAGCAGTACTTC; CDR3 protein: CASSEGLAGAEQYF
V gene: TRBV7-8; D gene: -; clone size: -; J gene: TRBJ2-3; CDR3 DNA: TGTGCCAGCAGCTTCGTCCGCACAGATACGCAGTATTTT; CDR3 protein: CASSFVRTDTQYF
V gene: TRBV12-5; D gene: -; clone size: -; J gene: TRBJ2-3; CDR3 DNA: TGTGCTAGTGCTTTTGGGTCCGGGAGCTCAGATACGCAGTATTTT; CDR3 protein: CASAFGSGSSDTQYF
V gene: TRBV18; D gene: -; clone size: -; J gene: TRBJ2-2; CDR3 DNA: TGTGCCAGCTCACCACGTGGAGCCGGGGAGCTGTTTTTT; CDR3 protein: CASSPRGAGELFF
V gene: TRBV28; D gene: TRBD1; clone size: -; J gene: TRBJ1-1; CDR3 DNA: TGTGCCAGCAGTTTCGGACAGGTTGAAGCTTTCTTT; CDR3 protein: CASSFGQVEAFF
V gene: TRBV6-5; D gene: -; clone size: -; J gene: TRBJ2-3; CDR3 DNA: TGTGCCAGCAAACCGGTCACCGCGCAAGATACGCAGTATTTT; CDR3 protein: CASKPVTAQDTQYF
V gene: TRBV28; D gene: -; clone size: -; J gene: TRBJ1-4; CDR3 DNA: TGTGCCAGCAGTTTCCCCAGGGCTGGTGAAAAACTGTTTTTT; CDR3 protein: CASSFPRAGEKLFF
V gene: TRBV29-1; D gene: TRBD2; clone size: -; J gene: TRBJ2-2; CDR3 DNA: TGCAGCGTTGGTCCCGGGACTAGCGGGAGAAGAACGGGCGGGGAGCTGTTTTTT; CDR3 protein: CSVGPGTSGRRTGGELFF
V gene: TRBV27; D gene: -; clone size: -; J gene: TRBJ2-3; CDR3 DNA: TGTGCCAGCCGTTGGGACTTGGACACAGATACGCAGTATTTT; CDR3 protein: CASRWDLDTDTQYF
V gene: TRBV7-2; D gene: -; clone size: -; J gene: TRBJ2-7; CDR3 DNA: TGTGCCAGCAGCTATCAGGGGGGAGTCTACGAGCAGTACTTC; CDR3 protein: CASSYQGGVYEQYF
V gene: TRBV6-5; D gene: -; clone size: -; J gene: TRBJ1-1; CDR3 DNA: TGTGCCAGCAGGCGAGGGCCCGGGACTGAAGCTTTCTTT; CDR3 protein: CASRRGPGTEAFF
V gene: TRBV5-1; D gene: -; clone size: -; J gene: TRBJ2-2; CDR3 DNA: TGCGCCAGCAGCCCGACAAAGGGGTCCGGGGAGCTGTTTTTT; CDR3 protein: CASSPTKGSGELFF
V gene: TRBV6-5; D gene: -; clone size: few; J gene: TRBJ1-1; CDR3 DNA: TGTGCCAGCAGTTACGAATGGACAGCAGAAGCTTTCTTT; CDR3 protein: CASSYEWTAEAFF
V gene: TRBV7-3; D gene: -; clone size: -; J gene: TRBJ2-6; CDR3 DNA: TGTGCCAGCAGTATACAGGGCCCCGGGGCCAACGTCCTGACTTTC; CDR3 protein: CASSIQGPGANVLTF